What follows are 30 T cell receptor beta chains derived from one specimen sequenced in a study of type 1 and type 2 diabetes patients. PCR was run on genomic DNA. Amplification of the beta chain CDR3 used 30 forward and 13 reverse multiplex primers. TCRdb itself ran the multiplex PCR reads through MiXCR, one entry per CDR3 protein. The table has 250,000 to 300,000 distinct CDR3 sequences, around 47% seen once. The sample comprised peripheral blood mononuclear cells (PBMCs). The receptor source for this set is a man aged 18 to 30 with type 2 diabetes.

In the case of this clonotype: One end of the junction does not line up with germline, which may come from a read error. The chain joins TRBV30 to TRBJ2-2, with D perhaps given as TRBD1 or TRBD2 (5 bases each). The CDR3 has 14 amino acids. Germline V gives CDR1 GTSNPN, CDR2 SVGIG (reference sequence). CDR3 sequence reads: CAWGQTTATGEPFF. The CDR3 region has the DNA TGTGCCTGGGGACAAACAACAGCGACCGGGGAGCCGTTTTTT.

V usage is TRBV9 and J usage is TRBJ2-3; 9 bases align to TRBD2. The CDR3 sequence is 16 residues long. Germline CDR1 is SGDLS and CDR2 is YYNGEE. Germline trimming cut 1 base from V and 3 bases from J; bases unmatched to any gene: 6. The CDR3 DNA sequence: TGTGCCAGCAGCGTACAAGGACTAGCGTATACAGATACGCAGTATTTT. Translated, it gives CASSVQGLAYTDTQYF.

The chain links TRBV19 to TRBJ1-4; D gene unclear. Trimming pared 5 bases from V and 10 bases from J, leaving 20 bases between. The CDR3 length is 15 residues. Germline assignment: CDR1 LNHDA and CDR2 SQIVND (reference sequence). The CDR3: CASSHGYRSPGKLFF. DNA of the CDR3: TGTGCCAGTAGTCACGGGTACCGGAGCCCTGGAAAACTGTTTTTT.

This clonotype was found a few times. The rearrangement joins TRBV4-2 to TRBJ1-4, with 7 bases aligning to TRBD1. The CDR3 is made up of 15 amino acids. Germline V gene lookup returns CDR1 LGHNA and CDR2 YNFKEQ. V shed 5 bases and J 8 bases; nucleotides not matched to a gene: 11. CDR3 sequence reads: CASSAHFTGEEKLFF. CDR3 DNA: TGTGCCAGCAGCGCCCACTTCACAGGGGAAGAAAAACTGTTTTTT.

This clonotype was detected many times. The genes are TRBV6-4 and TRBJ1-1; D uncertain. The CDR3 has 13 residues. Germline assignment: CDR1 MRHNA and CDR2 SNTAGT. Trimming took off 6 bases at V and 0 bases at J, with 8 bases between the two ends. In DNA form, the CDR3 reads TGTGCCAGCAGCTTGAACATGAACACTGAAGCTTTCTTT. Protein: CASSLNMNTEAFF.

This clonotype was detected a few times. The gene calls are TRBV2 and TRBJ2-3, with 9 bases identical to TRBD2. Per germline, CDR1 SNHLY and CDR2 FYNNEI. The CDR3 length is 16 residues. V dropped 6 bases and J dropped 3; count of bases not matched to a gene: 10. For the CDR3, the DNA is TGTGCCAGCAGCCGGTTTAGCGGGAGCGTTACAGATACGCAGTATTTT. Amino acid sequence: CASSRFSGSVTDTQYF.

This clonotype was seen ten or more times. CDR3 bases: TGTGCCACCAGCGAACCGCTCCCAGGTTACGAGCAGTACTTC. It is translated as CATSEPLPGYEQYF. This chain joins TRBV15 and TRBJ2-7; D is uncertain. Germline assignment: CDR1 LNHNV and CDR2 YYDKDF (reference sequence). The V gene lost 5 bases and the J gene lost 4 bases, with 15 bases spanning the gap. There are 14 residues in the CDR3.

The rearrangement joins TRBV9 to TRBJ2-3, with 12 bases matching TRBD2. With 0 bases clipped from V and 6 bases from J, the junction kept 5 bases outside the gene matches. The CDR3 is 16 amino acids. In germline, CDR1 is SGDLS, CDR2 YYNGEE. CDR3 in amino acids: CASSVGLAGVWDTQYF. For the CDR3, the DNA is TGTGCCAGCAGCGTAGGACTAGCGGGAGTATGGGATACGCAGTATTTT.

The chain is built from TRBV2 and TRBJ2-7; tentatively, D is TRBD2 (6 bases). Looked up from germline, CDR1 is SNHLY and CDR2 is FYNNEI. V was cut by 10 bases and J by 0 bases, with 16 bases left in between. This CDR3 is built from 14 residues. The CDR3 sequence: CAIAGTSLSYEQYF. Here the CDR3 DNA reads TGTGCCATCGCCGGGACTTCTCTCTCCTACGAGCAGTACTTC.

This chain uses TRBV11-2 with TRBJ1-1; weak D call: TRBD1 (6 bases). V lost 5 bases and J lost 2, with 12 bases in between. CDR3 length: 14 residues. From germline, CDR1 is SGHAT and CDR2 FQNNGV. This CDR3 is CASSPRTANTEAFF. CDR3 bases: TGTGCCAGCAGCCCGAGGACAGCTAACACTGAAGCTTTCTTT.

This chain joins TRBV19 and TRBJ2-1; D gene unclear. The length of the CDR3 is 14 residues. The V end lost 5 bases, the J end lost 8 bases, and 16 bases lay between the germline ends. Per germline, CDR1 LNHDA and CDR2 SQIVND (reference sequence). CDR3 sequence (DNA): TGTGCCAGTAGTGAGAGGTTCCTCAACGATGAGCAGTTCTTC. As protein: CASSERFLNDEQFF.

In its sample, this clonotype was seen a few times. As DNA, the CDR3 is TGTGCCAGCAGATTATCACCCCATCAGGGGAATGATGGCTACACCTTC. As protein: CASRLSPHQGNDGYTF. The chain recombines TRBV2 with TRBJ1-2; possibly TRBD1 for D (6 bases). Germline V gene sequence: CDR1 SNHLY, CDR2 FYNNEI. The length of the CDR3 is 16 residues. V lost 6 bases and J lost 6, with 23 bases in between.

The chain employs TRBV12-3 or TRBV12-4 and TRBJ1-1; TRBD1 might be the D (5 bases). V lost 7 bases to trimming and J lost 3 bases, with 9 bases between them. The CDR3 spans 12 residues. CDR3 sequence reads: CASITGHTEAFF. CDR3 nucleotide sequence: TGTGCCAGCATTACGGGACACACTGAAGCTTTCTTT.

V usage is TRBV29-1 and J usage is TRBJ2-7; 11 positions match TRBD2. CDR3 size: 14 residues. Germline V gene lookup returns CDR1 SQVTM and CDR2 ANQGSEA. V lost 4 bases and J lost 2; bases outside the gene matches: 4. CDR3 residues: CSVGVTSGAYEQYF. The CDR3 nucleotides read TGCAGCGTTGGTGTGACTAGCGGGGCCTACGAGCAGTACTTC.

The rearrangement joins TRBV27 to TRBJ1-2, with D perhaps TRBD1 (5 bases). In germline, CDR1 is MNHEY, CDR2 SMNVEV (reference sequence). The CDR3 spans 13 residues. V was clipped by 5 bases and J by 8 bases, with 15 bases between them. Here the CDR3 DNA reads TGTGCCAGCAGTGAGGCAGGGACGGGCGGCTACACCTTC. Translated, it gives CASSEAGTGGYTF.

This chain connects TRBV19 to TRBJ2-1; D is perhaps TRBD2 (6 bases). V lost 3 bases and J lost 9, with 12 bases in between. CDR1 and CDR2 from the germline V gene are LNHDA and SQIVND (reference sequence). The CDR3 totals 13 residues. The CDR3 is CASSMTRGGEQFF. CDR3 coding DNA: TGTGCCAGTAGTATGACTAGGGGCGGTGAGCAGTTCTTC.

The chain is built from TRBV5-4 and TRBJ1-1, with D possibly TRBD1 on 5 matching bases. V was clipped by 4 bases and J by 0 bases, with 13 bases between them. This CDR3 comprises 15 residues. Germline V CDR1 and CDR2: SGHNT, YYREEE (reference sequence). The CDR3 loop is CASSPQTEMNTEAFF. Written as DNA, the CDR3 is TGTGCCAGCAGCCCCCAGACAGAAATGAACACTGAAGCTTTCTTT.

The V gene is TRBV9, the J gene TRBJ2-2; 10 positions match TRBD2. Germline V CDR1 and CDR2: SGDLS, YYNGEE. The CDR3 has 19 residues. Germline trimming cut 4 bases from V and 4 bases from J; bases unmatched to any gene: 16. The CDR3, as DNA: TGTGCCAGCAGCCCCGGGTGGCTAGCGGGAGTCTCGGGCACCGGGGAGCTGTTTTTT. It codes for CASSPGWLAGVSGTGELFF.

This clonotype showed up just a few times. This chain links TRBV13 with TRBJ2-1; D uncertain. V lost 1 base and J 7 bases, leaving 5 bases between the germline ends. The germline CDR1 and CDR2 sequences are PRHDT and FYEKMQ (reference sequence). The CDR3 sequence is 12 residues long. The CDR3 reads CASSLAENEQFF. CDR3 DNA: TGTGCCAGCAGCTTAGCCGAAAATGAGCAGTTCTTC.

The chain joins TRBV19 to TRBJ2-7; 10 bases agree with TRBD1. V lost 2 bases and J lost 2; bases outside the gene matches: 3. CDR3 size: 15 residues. Germline V gene sequence: CDR1 LNHDA, CDR2 SQIVND (reference sequence). The CDR3 loop reads CASSILGTGAYEQYF. Here the CDR3 DNA reads TGTGCCAGTAGTATACTAGGGACAGGGGCCTACGAGCAGTACTTC.

The chain is built from TRBV7-2 and TRBJ1-2, with 7 bases aligning to TRBD1. With 6 bases clipped from V and 3 bases from J, the junction kept 7 bases outside the gene matches. In germline, CDR1 is SGHTA, CDR2 FQGNSA. This CDR3 is built from 14 residues. The CDR3 here is CASRETGQYYGYTF. CDR3 sequence (DNA): TGTGCCAGCAGAGAAACGGGACAGTACTATGGCTACACCTTC.

The chain employs TRBV19 and TRBJ2-7, with D tentatively TRBD1 or TRBD2 (5 bases each). The CDR3 extends over 14 amino acids. V shed 3 bases and J shed 3 bases, with 12 bases lying between them. The V gene's germline CDR1 is LNHDA and CDR2 SQIVND (reference sequence). CDR3 sequence reads: CASSIGSGGYEQYF. The CDR3, as DNA: TGTGCCAGTAGTATCGGCAGTGGGGGCTACGAGCAGTACTTC.

The chain joins TRBV19 to TRBJ1-1; D is possibly TRBD1 (5 bases). This CDR3 comprises 14 residues. The germline gives CDR1 LNHDA, CDR2 SQIVND (reference sequence). The V gene lost 8 bases and the J gene lost 5 bases, with 18 bases spanning the gap. CDR3 in DNA: TGTGCCAGTGATGGCTCGGGGGAGAGGACTGAAGCTTTCTTT. This translates into CASDGSGERTEAFF. Combining the CDR3 with reference TRBV19 and TRBJ1-1 gives the whole variable domain DGGITQSPKYLFRKEGQNVTLSCEQNLNHDAMYWYRQDPGQGLRLIYYSQIVNDFQKGDIAEGYSVSREKKESFPLTVTSAQKNPTAFYLCASDGSGERTEAFFGQGTRLTVV.

The rearrangement joins TRBV19 to TRBJ1-4; D not resolved. The germline V gene encodes CDR1 LNHDA and CDR2 SQIVND (reference sequence). There are 14 residues in the CDR3. V dropped 6 bases and J dropped 0 bases, with 8 bases sitting between them. CDR3 sequence (DNA): TGTGCCAGTAGCAGACGGACAACTAATGAAAAACTGTTTTTT. Translated, it gives CASSRRTTNEKLFF. The variable domain in full, completed from reference TRBV19 and TRBJ1-4, reads DGGITQSPKYLFRKEGQNVTLSCEQNLNHDAMYWYRQDPGQGLRLIYYSQIVNDFQKGDIAEGYSVSREKKESFPLTVTSAQKNPTAFYLCASSRRTTNEKLFFGSGTQLSVL.

This clonotype was seen only a few times. The rearrangement uses TRBV24-1 and TRBJ1-5; D unclear. Germline assignment: CDR1 KGHDR and CDR2 SFDVKD. Trimming stripped 4 bases from V and 2 bases from J, with 8 bases between. The CDR3 spans 14 residues. The CDR3 sequence is CATSDPRRNQPQHF. The DNA for the CDR3 is TGTGCCACCAGTGACCCCCGTCGCAATCAGCCCCAGCATTTT.

The rearrangement uses TRBV29-1 and TRBJ1-2; no clear D. CDR1 and CDR2 (germline): SQVTM, ANQGSEA. The V and J ends lost 5 bases and 6 bases respectively, with 13 bases between them. The CDR3 extends over 12 amino acids. The CDR3 reads CSVRKSGHGYTF. CDR3 sequence (DNA): TGCAGCGTTCGTAAAAGCGGACATGGCTACACCTTC.

In its sample, this clonotype was seen a few times. At one boundary the junction diverges from the germline segment, which might be a read error. The genes are TRBV5-1 and TRBJ1-1; D is possibly TRBD1 (6 bases). This CDR3 has 14 amino acids. Per germline, CDR1 SGHRS and CDR2 YFSETQ. CDR3 DNA sequence: TGCGCCAGCAGGTTGGGGGCCCTGAACACTGAAGCTTTCTTT. Translation: CASRLGALNTEAFF.

The CDR3 sequence is CASSTRNREGYTF. The CDR3 DNA reads TGTGCCAGCAGCACGAGGAACAGGGAAGGCTACACCTTC. The J gene is TRBJ1-2, the V gene TRBV9; D is possibly TRBD1 (6 bases). Trimming took 4 bases from V and 8 from J, leaving 15 bases between them. Germline loops: CDR1 SGDLS, CDR2 YYNGEE. The CDR3 spans 13 residues.

This clonotype has just a few counts. This chain's CDR3 is CATRLRDGYNEQFF. CDR3 in DNA: TGTGCCACCCGCCTAAGGGACGGATACAATGAGCAGTTCTTC. The chain is built from TRBV10-3 and TRBJ2-1; D may match TRBD1 or TRBD2 (5 bases each). The CDR3 extends over 14 amino acids. Trimming pared 10 bases from V and 4 bases from J, leaving 17 bases between. CDR1 ENHRY and CDR2 SYGVKD come from the germline V gene.

This rearrangement joins TRBV2 to TRBJ1-3; the D gene is possibly TRBD1 (6 bases). Germline loops: CDR1 SNHLY, CDR2 FYNNEI. This CDR3 is built from 16 residues. Between the trimmed V and J ends, which lost 2 bases and 1 base, there was a span of 12 bases. The CDR3 DNA reads as TGTGCCAGCAGTGAAACAGGGCCGATTTCTGGAAACACCATATATTTT. Amino acid sequence: CASSETGPISGNTIYF.